These T cell receptor beta chains were read from a single sample in a study of T-cell memory formation after mild COVID-19. TCRdb re-derived calls from the 5' RACE reads in MiXCR, one entry per CDR3 protein. The sample yields around 340,000 distinct CDR3 sequences, approximately 21% seen once. Sequencing input: PBMCs or a T cell subset sorted from them (not recorded which). These TCRs come from an adult woman who had mild COVID-19 (a few samples of this study predate the infection). Cell type and time point are not known. The CDR3 runs from the conserved cysteine through the conserved F or W. Each record gives: V gene, clone size, D gene, J gene, CDR3 protein, CDR3 DNA. D genes are given only for firm matches. For some rows the clone size is stated as once, few or many, or as a class when expanded; others skip it.

TRBV6-5,NA,NA,TRBJ2-1,CASSYKGRGLYNEQFF,TGTGCCAGCAGTTACAAGGGGAGAGGACTTTACAATGAGCAGTTCTTC
TRBV5-1,few,NA,TRBJ2-3,CASSWGGPGADTQYF,TGCGCCAGCAGCTGGGGGGGTCCGGGGGCTGATACGCAGTATTTT
TRBV2,NA,TRBD1,TRBJ1-2,CASSATTGGYGYTF,TGTGCCAGCAGCGCGACTACAGGGGGGTATGGCTACACCTTC
TRBV27,NA,NA,TRBJ2-7,CASSYGGEQYF,TGTGCCAGCAGTTACGGGGGAGAGCAGTACTTC
TRBV9,NA,NA,TRBJ2-1,CASSVGIYKANEQFF,TGTGCCAGCAGCGTAGGAATCTATAAGGCCAATGAGCAGTTCTTC
TRBV7-9,NA,NA,TRBJ1-1,CASSSAVGNTEAFF,TGTGCCAGCAGCTCGGCCGTTGGGAACACTGAAGCTTTCTTT
TRBV7-2,few,NA,TRBJ2-6,CASSYFDSSGANVLTF,TGTGCCAGCAGCTATTTCGACAGCTCTGGGGCCAACGTCCTGACTTTC
TRBV7-9,few,TRBD1,TRBJ2-7,CASSFLRQGESYEQYF,TGTGCCAGCAGCTTCTTACGTCAGGGGGAATCCTACGAGCAGTACTTC
TRBV20-1,NA,TRBD2,TRBJ2-1,CSVVTSGGAYLINEQFF,TGCAGTGTTGTGACTAGCGGGGGGGCTTACTTGATCAATGAGCAGTTCTTC
TRBV19,NA,TRBD1,TRBJ2-1,CATSRDSSYNEQFF,TGTGCCACCTCTCGGGACAGCTCCTACAATGAGCAGTTCTTC
TRBV11-2,NA,NA,TRBJ2-1,CASSLSQMQFF,TGTGCCAGCAGCTTATCGCAGATGCAGTTCTTC
TRBV5-1,NA,NA,TRBJ2-5,CASSWWDSGETQYF,TGCGCCAGCAGCTGGTGGGACTCCGGGGAGACCCAGTACTTC
TRBV15,few,TRBD1,TRBJ2-3,CATSRGQGAADTQYF,TGTGCCACCAGCAGAGGACAGGGGGCGGCAGATACGCAGTATTTT
TRBV5-1,NA,TRBD1,TRBJ2-2,CASSIIDRGRNGELFF,TGCGCCAGCAGCATAATCGACAGGGGGCGAAACGGGGAGCTGTTTTTT
TRBV12-3/TRBV12-4,few,TRBD2,TRBJ2-2,CASSPGGGGELFF,TGTGCCAGCAGTCCCGGGGGGGGCGGGGAGCTGTTTTTT
TRBV6-2/TRBV6-3,few,NA,TRBJ1-5,CASLAGYNQPQHF,TGTGCCAGCTTGGCAGGGTACAATCAGCCCCAGCATTTT
TRBV5-1,many,NA,TRBJ2-1,CASSLVQRPLEQFF,TGCGCCAGCAGCTTGGTCCAGAGGCCCCTTGAGCAGTTCTTC
TRBV5-1,few,NA,TRBJ1-2,CASSLLGVEGYTF,TGCGCCAGCAGCTTGTTAGGCGTAGAGGGCTACACCTTC
TRBV27,NA,NA,TRBJ2-7,CASSFPDRPHEQYF,TGTGCCAGCAGTTTTCCCGACAGGCCCCACGAGCAGTACTTC
TRBV4-2,few,NA,TRBJ1-2,CASSPLRGGYGYTF,TGTGCCAGCAGCCCCCTCCGGGGGGGATATGGCTACACCTTC
TRBV11-2,NA,NA,TRBJ1-1,CASRNQGYTEAFF,TGTGCCAGCAGAAACCAAGGATACACTGAAGCTTTCTTT
TRBV30,few,TRBD1,TRBJ1-6,CAWREWTGAPNSPLHF,TGTGCCTGGAGGGAATGGACAGGGGCACCGAATTCACCCCTCCACTTT
TRBV7-9,few,NA,TRBJ1-1,CASRGRGNTEAFF,TGTGCCAGCAGAGGCAGGGGGAACACTGAAGCTTTCTTT
TRBV12-3/TRBV12-4,few,TRBD1,TRBJ2-7,CASRDGQGGEQYF,TGTGCCAGCAGGGATGGACAGGGCGGCGAGCAGTACTTC
TRBV5-1,NA,TRBD2,TRBJ2-4,CASSLDGTSGSIQYF,TGCGCCAGCAGCTTGGACGGGACTAGCGGATCAATTCAGTACTTC
TRBV11-2,many,NA,TRBJ2-2,CASSPSSTGELFF,TGTGCCAGCAGCCCCAGTAGCACCGGGGAGCTGTTTTTT
TRBV4-3,few,TRBD1,TRBJ1-2,CASSQDRTGRDGYTF,TGCGCCAGCAGCCAAGACCGGACAGGGCGGGATGGCTACACCTTC
TRBV19,many,TRBD2,TRBJ2-7,CASRQLAGGGEQYF,TGTGCCAGTAGGCAGCTAGCGGGAGGCGGAGAGCAGTACTTC
TRBV5-1,few,NA,TRBJ2-1,CASRAAGQDNEQFF,TGCGCCAGCAGGGCGGCCGGGCAGGACAATGAGCAGTTCTTC
TRBV9,few,NA,TRBJ2-7,CASSPFAGEQYF,TGTGCCAGCAGCCCTTTTGCGGGGGAGCAGTACTTC
TRBV12-3/TRBV12-4,few,TRBD1,TRBJ2-3,CASSPTQGSHTDTQYF,TGTGCCAGCAGTCCCACACAGGGGTCTCACACAGATACGCAGTATTTT
TRBV6-4,NA,NA,TRBJ1-1,CASFYPGRGMNTEAFF,TGTGCCAGCTTCTATCCTGGGCGGGGGATGAACACTGAAGCTTTCTTT
TRBV6-4,few,NA,TRBJ1-5,CASSDSWVNSNQPQHF,TGTGCCAGCAGTGACTCTTGGGTTAATAGCAATCAGCCCCAGCATTTT
TRBV7-9,few,NA,TRBJ2-1,CASSFIDEQFF,TGTGCCAGCAGCTTTATAGATGAGCAGTTCTTC
TRBV2,once,NA,TRBJ1-1,CASSGRVSTEAFF,TGTGCCAGCAGTGGTCGGGTGAGCACTGAAGCTTTCTTT
TRBV7-3,few,NA,TRBJ2-2,CASTVQGNTGELFF,TGTGCCAGCACCGTACAGGGGAACACCGGGGAGCTGTTTTTT
TRBV12-3/TRBV12-4,few,NA,TRBJ2-6,CASSLGRIRSGANVLTF,TGTGCCAGCAGTTTAGGGCGGATTCGCTCTGGGGCCAACGTCCTGACTTTC
TRBV29-1,few,TRBD2,TRBJ2-1,CSVVGLAGVGTYNEQFF,TGCAGCGTTGTTGGGCTAGCGGGAGTGGGGACCTACAATGAGCAGTTCTTC
TRBV12-3/TRBV12-4,NA,NA,TRBJ1-4,CASSPTGLGEKLFF,TGTGCCAGCAGTCCAACAGGGCTCGGCGAAAAACTGTTTTTT
TRBV7-2,many,NA,TRBJ2-6,CASSLMGDASSGANVLTF,TGTGCCAGCAGCTTAATGGGGGACGCCTCCTCTGGGGCCAACGTCCTGACTTTC
TRBV9,NA,NA,TRBJ2-7,CASSVAGQPTYEQYF,TGTGCCAGCAGCGTAGCTGGACAGCCGACCTACGAGCAGTACTTC
TRBV15,few,TRBD2,TRBJ2-7,CATSPQPGLGGEQYF,TGTGCCACCAGCCCTCAACCGGGACTAGGGGGGGAGCAGTACTTC
TRBV9,NA,TRBD1,TRBJ2-7,CASSVAPTPATGTYEQYF,TGTGCCAGCAGCGTAGCACCAACCCCTGCGACAGGGACCTACGAGCAGTACTTC
TRBV7-9,few,NA,TRBJ2-7,CASSSDGVYEQYF,TGTGCCAGCAGCTCCGACGGTGTCTACGAGCAGTACTTC